This T cell receptor beta chain derives from a study of T cells after yellow fever vaccination. Turning to the study itself: Some fractions had low cell numbers, and these were prepared with SMART-Seq v4 Ultra Low Input.

TCRdb re-called the 5' RACE reads through MiXCR, storing one row per CDR3 protein. The sample records a few hundred thousand distinct CDR3 sequences, 5.2% being singletons. This clonotype was seen a handful of times. Trimming shortened V by 3 bases and J by 5 bases, and 11 bases separated the two germline ends. The CDR3 has 14 residues. The germline gives CDR1 SGDLS, CDR2 YYNGEE. This rearrangement joins TRBV9 to TRBJ2-2; D possibly corresponds to TRBD2 (7 bases). The sequence came from a man younger than 30 who received the YFV17D yellow fever vaccine. The specimen was CD4+ T cells sorted from PBMCs, collected on the day of the yellow fever booster vaccination. CDR3 protein: CASSGRGRTGELFF. CDR3 DNA: TGTGCCAGCAGCGGGCGGGGGCGGACCGGGGAGCTGTTTTTT.